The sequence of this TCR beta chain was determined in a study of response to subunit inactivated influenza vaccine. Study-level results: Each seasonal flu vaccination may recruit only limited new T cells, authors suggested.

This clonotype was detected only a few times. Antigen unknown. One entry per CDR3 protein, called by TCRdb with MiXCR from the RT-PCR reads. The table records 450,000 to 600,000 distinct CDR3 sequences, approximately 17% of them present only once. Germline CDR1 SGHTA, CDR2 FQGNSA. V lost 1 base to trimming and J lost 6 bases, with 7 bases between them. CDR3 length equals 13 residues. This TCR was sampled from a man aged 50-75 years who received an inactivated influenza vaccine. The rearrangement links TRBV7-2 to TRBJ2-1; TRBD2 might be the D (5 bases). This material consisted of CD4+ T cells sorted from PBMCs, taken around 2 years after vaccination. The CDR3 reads CASSLGGSNEQFF. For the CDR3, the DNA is TGTGCCAGCAGCTTAGGAGGGAGCAATGAGCAGTTCTTC.